The 31 T cell receptor beta chains below come from one sample, sequenced in a study of CD8+ T cells in alopecia areata. Treatment noted: oral pan-JAK inhibitor, 5-10 mg twice daily. As the sequencing template, cDNA was produced by extracting RNA and reverse transcribing it. Clones were sequenced by immunoSEQ multiplex PCR, and TCRdb holds only the in-frame ones, with some missing. The sample holds about 180,000 clones, approximately 59% seen once. The source material was CD4+ T cells sorted from blood, sampled at approximately week 60, from a patient treated with tofacitinib. The receptors were gathered from a human donor with alopecia areata.

This chain links TRBV2 with TRBJ1-1, with a possible D match to TRBD1 (5 bases). V dropped 2 bases and J dropped 4 bases, with 11 bases sitting between them. Germline V gives CDR1 SNHLY, CDR2 FYNNEI. The CDR3 runs to 14 residues. CDR3 in amino acids: CASSELTVGTEAFF. CDR3 bases: TGTGCCAGCAGTGAACTGACAGTGGGCACTGAAGCTTTCTTT.

This chain uses TRBV29-1 with TRBJ2-5; 8 nucleotides agree with TRBD2. Germline CDR1 reads SQVTM; CDR2 reads ANQGSEA. The CDR3 consists of 14 residues. V lost 3 bases and J lost 4; bases outside the gene matches: 7. The CDR3 DNA reads as TGCAGCGTTGATAGTAGCGGGGTTGGAGAGACCCAGTACTTC. Translation: CSVDSSGVGETQYF.

The chain joins TRBV5-1 to TRBJ1-4, with a tentative D call TRBD1 (6 bases). Germline assignment: CDR1 SGHRS and CDR2 YFSETQ. V shed 3 bases and J shed 7 bases, with 19 bases lying between them. The CDR3 has 16 amino acids. The DNA for the CDR3 is TGCGCCAGCAGCTACCGAACCGGGACAAGTGGTGAAAAACTGTTTTTT. Translation: CASSYRTGTSGEKLFF. The variable domain in full, with the rest retrieved from reference TRBV5-1 and TRBJ1-4, is KAGVTQTPRYLIKTRGQQVTLSCSPISGHRSVSWYQQTPGQGLQFLFEYFSETQRNKGNFPGRFSGRQFSNSRSEMNVSTLELGDSALYLCASSYRTGTSGEKLFFGSGTQLSVL.

The J gene is TRBJ1-4, the V gene TRBV29-1; tentatively, D is TRBD1 (5 bases). CDR3 length: 11 amino acids. V was cut by 7 bases and J by 7 bases, with 10 bases left in between. CDR1 and CDR2 (germline): SQVTM, ANQGSEA. The CDR3 DNA reads TGCAGCGGGGGGGTCGGTGAAAAACTGTTTTTT. Residues: CSGGVGEKLFF.

V and J are TRBV6-5 and TRBJ2-5; 9 nucleotides align to TRBD1. The CDR3 loop spans 14 amino acids. J was trimmed by 7 bases and V by 6 bases; bases with no gene match: 9. Germline CDR1 reads MNHEY; CDR2 reads SVGAGI. CDR3 protein: CASSRLADRGTQYF. In DNA, the CDR3 is TGTGCCAGCAGCCGTCTTGCGGACAGGGGGACCCAGTACTTC.

This clone has just a few counts. This rearrangement joins TRBV30 to TRBJ2-3; 9 bases align to TRBD1. CDR3 length: 15 residues. Germline V gene data show CDR1 as GTSNPN and CDR2 as SVGIG (reference sequence). Trimming took 1 base from V and 4 from J; bases not matched to a gene: 6. This CDR3 reads CAWSAGTGSADTQYF. Here the CDR3 DNA reads TGTGCCTGGAGTGCCGGGACAGGGTCAGCAGATACGCAGTATTTT.

The chain couples TRBV29-1 to TRBJ1-1, with D perhaps TRBD1 (5 bases). The V gene lost 2 bases and the J gene lost 6 bases, with 16 bases spanning the gap. Germline-derived CDR1 and CDR2 are SQVTM and ANQGSEA. The CDR3 loop spans 14 amino acids. The CDR3 region is CSVEYRMLSAEAFF. CDR3 coding DNA: TGCAGCGTTGAATACAGGATGTTAAGCGCTGAAGCTTTCTTT.

V is TRBV29-1 and J is TRBJ1-1; 8 bases are a match to TRBD1. The CDR3 has 13 amino acids. Germline values: CDR1 SQVTM, CDR2 ANQGSEA. Trimming removed 7 bases from V and 1 base from J; junction bases left unmatched: 5. CDR3 loop: CSAATGANTEAFF. The CDR3 bases are TGCAGCGCAGCGACAGGGGCGAACACTGAAGCTTTCTTT.

This chain joins TRBV2 and TRBJ2-5, with 9 bases identical to TRBD1. Looked up from germline, CDR1 is SNHLY and CDR2 is FYNNEI. The CDR3 extends over 13 amino acids. V lost 5 bases and J lost 6; bases outside the gene matches: 4. CDR3 bases: TGTGCCAGCAGTTCCGGGACAGGGAAGACCCAGTACTTC. Its protein product is CASSSGTGKTQYF.

The chain recombines TRBV5-1 with TRBJ1-2; D is undetermined. Germline-derived CDR1 and CDR2 are SGHRS and YFSETQ. The CDR3 is 13 amino acids. V lost 0 bases, J lost 3 bases, and 6 bases lay in between. CDR3 coding DNA: TGCGCCAGCAGCTTGGCGCCCGACTATGGCTACACCTTC. Amino acid sequence: CASSLAPDYGYTF.

The rearrangement uses TRBV27 and TRBJ2-7, with TRBD2 matching 7 bases. CDR3 length: 13 amino acids. Germline V gene lookup returns CDR1 MNHEY and CDR2 SMNVEV (reference sequence). Trimming removed 4 bases from V and 0 bases from J; junction bases left unmatched: 0. The CDR3 loop reads CASSWEGSYEQYF. Written as DNA, the CDR3 is TGTGCCAGCAGTTGGGAGGGCTCCTACGAGCAGTACTTC.

As regards this clone: This same CDR3 is encoded by further DNA sequences in the sample. The rearrangement uses TRBV30 and TRBJ2-3; possibly TRBD2 for D (5 bases). V lost 0 bases and J 6 bases, leaving 7 bases between the germline ends. Germline V gives CDR1 GTSNPN, CDR2 SVGIG (reference sequence). CDR3 length: 12 amino acids. CDR3 bases: TGTGCCTGGAGTGTAGGCGGGGATACGCAGTATTTT. This codes for CAWSVGGDTQYF.

The chain joins TRBV6-5 to TRBJ1-2; D is ambiguous. Deletions cut 2 bases from V and 3 bases from J, with 16 bases between. The CDR3 has 16 residues. Looked up from germline, CDR1 is MNHEY and CDR2 is SVGAGI. CDR3 coding DNA: TGTGCCAGCAGTTACGATTGGGGAGCTTCGGACTATGGCTACACCTTC. This translates into CASSYDWGASDYGYTF.

This chain uses TRBV5-6 with TRBJ2-7; D is uncertain. This CDR3 comprises 13 residues. Trimming removed 4 bases at V and 2 bases at J, with 10 bases between. Germline loops: CDR1 SGHDT, CDR2 YYEEEE. The CDR3 region is CASSVSVTYEQYF. The CDR3 DNA reads TGTGCCAGCAGCGTAAGCGTAACCTACGAGCAGTACTTC.

The chain recombines TRBV6-6 with TRBJ1-5; D gene ambiguous. Looked up from germline, CDR1 is MNHNY and CDR2 is SVGAGI (reference sequence). The CDR3 is made up of 13 amino acids. V was clipped by 4 bases and J by 2 bases, with 6 bases between them. In nucleotides, the CDR3 is TGTGCCAGCAGTTCCTTCGGCAATCAGCCCCAGCATTTT. It yields the protein CASSSFGNQPQHF.

This clone was seen a few times. This chain uses TRBV6-5 with TRBJ1-2; D remains unclear. This CDR3 has 14 amino acids. CDR1 and CDR2 from the germline V gene are MNHEY and SVGAGI. Trimming cost V 2 bases and J 1 base, with 8 bases left between them. CDR3 sequence: CASSYRPGNYGYTF. In DNA, the CDR3 is TGTGCCAGCAGTTACAGGCCCGGTAACTATGGCTACACCTTC.

There are a few counts of this clone. The chain joins TRBV6-5 to TRBJ1-5; tentatively, D is TRBD1 (6 bases). The germline CDR1 and CDR2 sequences are MNHEY and SVGAGI. The V end was cut by 6 bases, the J end by 0 bases, with 12 bases between. This CDR3 has 15 amino acids. CDR3 DNA: TGTGCCAGCAGACCAGGGGTGAATAGCAATCAGCCCCAGCATTTT. Amino acid sequence: CASRPGVNSNQPQHF.

In this sample, this clone turned up a few times. Written as DNA, the CDR3 is TGTGCCAGCAGCCGCGACGGTGAGAATGAGCAGTTCTTC. Its protein product is CASSRDGENEQFF. The rearrangement joins TRBV4-2 to TRBJ2-1; D is uncertain. This CDR3 has 13 amino acids. The V gene's germline CDR1 is LGHNA and CDR2 YNFKEQ. V was trimmed by 4 bases and J by 7 bases, leaving 11 bases between them.

The rearrangement joins TRBV15 to TRBJ1-5; D is unclear. V was cut by 0 bases and J by 7 bases, with 10 bases left in between. Germline assignment: CDR1 LNHNV and CDR2 YYDKDF (reference sequence). CDR3 length: 14 residues. CDR3 in DNA: TGTGCCACCAGCAGAGATCGAGGGAGGCAGCCCCAGCATTTT. Translated, it gives CATSRDRGRQPQHF.

The genes are TRBV30 and TRBJ1-3; D unresolved. The V gene lost 3 bases and the J gene lost 0 bases, with 9 bases spanning the gap. This CDR3 is 14 amino acids long. Germline CDR1 is GTSNPN and CDR2 is SVGIG (reference sequence). This chain's CDR3 is CAWSVERSGNTIYF. The DNA of the CDR3 is TGTGCCTGGAGCGTGGAACGCTCTGGAAACACCATATATTTT.

This clone was recorded only once. The chain links TRBV7-9 to TRBJ1-6, with D possibly matching TRBD1 (6 bases). Germline V gene lookup returns CDR1 SEHNR and CDR2 FQNEAQ (reference sequence). The CDR3 runs 15 residues. Trimming left V 5 bases short and J 7 bases short, with 15 bases between. The CDR3 protein is CASSPPGTQNSPLHF. Here the CDR3 DNA reads TGTGCCAGCAGCCCCCCCGGGACACAAAATTCACCCCTCCACTTT. Drawing the rest from reference TRBV7-9 and TRBJ1-6, the complete variable domain is DTGVSQNPRHKITKRGQNVTFRCDPISEHNRLYWYRQTLGQGPEFLTYFQNEAQLEKSRLLSDRFSAERPKGSFSTLEIQRTEQGDSAMYLCASSPPGTQNSPLHFGNGTRLTVT.

V usage is TRBV30 and J usage is TRBJ2-1; 14 bases are a match to TRBD2. After removal of 4 bases from V and 7 bases from J, the junction contained 6 bases not matched to a gene. The germline CDR1 and CDR2 sequences are GTSNPN and SVGIG (reference sequence). The CDR3 runs 15 residues. DNA for the CDR3: TGTGCCTGGACGAGGACTAGCGGGGGGTGGAATGAGCAGTTCTTC. Translated: CAWTRTSGGWNEQFF.

The chain recombines TRBV23-1 with TRBJ2-1; D not resolved. TRBV23-1 is filed as an ORF, its function uncertain. Trimming shortened V by 0 bases and J by 0 bases, and 6 bases separated the two germline ends. The CDR3 extends over 15 amino acids. The CDR3 spells CASSQSKSSYNEQFF. As DNA, the CDR3 is TGCGCCAGCAGTCAATCAAAAAGCTCCTACAATGAGCAGTTCTTC.

CDR3 coding DNA: TGTGCCATCAGTCGGACCGAGAACTATGGCTACACCTTC. Amino acid sequence: CAISRTENYGYTF. J is TRBJ1-2 and V is TRBV10-3; D ambiguous. From germline, CDR1 is ENHRY and CDR2 SYGVKD. This CDR3 has 13 amino acids. V lost 5 bases, J lost 2 bases, and 9 bases lay in between.

This chain joins TRBV29-1 and TRBJ1-4; D is undetermined. The CDR3 extends over 11 amino acids. Germline-derived CDR1 and CDR2 are SQVTM and ANQGSEA. The germline V and J ends were trimmed by 7 bases and 7 bases, with 10 bases remaining between them. Here the CDR3 reads CSGTQTEKLFF. DNA of the CDR3: TGCAGCGGCACGCAGACTGAAAAACTGTTTTTT.

This clone was observed a few times. The V and J genes are TRBV18 and TRBJ2-5; 12 bases match TRBD2. The CDR3 sequence is 15 residues long. V shed 6 bases and J 2 bases; nucleotides not matched to a gene: 4. From germline, CDR1 is KGHSH and CDR2 LQKENI. CDR3 amino acids: CASSTSGGSQETQYF. The DNA of the CDR3 is TGTGCCAGCTCGACTAGCGGGGGATCACAAGAGACCCAGTACTTC.

In nucleotides, the CDR3 is TGTGCCAGCAGTGAAAAGGGGGACGGGGAAAGGGTATCTGGGGCCAACGTCCTGACTTTC. Encoded protein: CASSEKGDGERVSGANVLTF. The genes are TRBV6-1 and TRBJ2-6; D might be TRBD1 (6 bases). This CDR3 has 20 residues. Trimming removed 2 bases from V and 1 base from J, with 21 bases in between. Germline CDR1 reads MNHNS; CDR2 reads SASEGT.

This sequence joins TRBV15 and TRBJ1-5; the match to TRBD1 covers 8 bases. Per the germline V gene, CDR1 is LNHNV and CDR2 is YYDKDF (reference sequence). This CDR3 has 13 residues. The trim removed 10 bases at V and 5 bases at J, leaving 7 bases unmatched. CDR3 in DNA: TGTGCCAGCCCAGACAGGGGCTATCAGCCCCAGCATTTT. It specifies CASPDRGYQPQHF.

The gene calls are TRBV20-1 and TRBJ1-2; D is ambiguous. Germline values: CDR1 DFQATT, CDR2 SNEGSKA (reference sequence). V lost 3 bases, J lost 4 bases, and 6 bases lay in between. This CDR3 spans 11 amino acids. This CDR3 is CSASRAYGYTF. Written as DNA, the CDR3 is TGCAGTGCTAGTAGGGCCTATGGCTACACCTTC.

This clone was seen a few times. The V and J genes are TRBV15 and TRBJ2-3; the D gene is possibly TRBD2 (6 bases). This CDR3 has 17 amino acids. The germline CDR1 and CDR2 sequences are LNHNV and YYDKDF (reference sequence). V lost 2 bases and J lost 3, with 18 bases in between. In DNA, the CDR3 is TGTGCCACCAGCAGATTCCCGGGACTTCGACCGACAGATACGCAGTATTTT. Translated: CATSRFPGLRPTDTQYF.

The CDR3 spells CASSSEDSLNTGELFF. CDR3 nucleotide sequence: TGTGCCAGCAGCTCAGAGGACAGCCTAAACACCGGGGAGCTGTTTTTT. The rearrangement uses TRBV11-3 and TRBJ2-2; D perhaps matches TRBD1 (6 bases). The CDR3 covers 16 residues. V was shortened by 4 bases and J by 2 bases, with 14 bases between the two germline ends. The germline V gene encodes CDR1 SGHNT and CDR2 YENEEA.